This is a list of T cell receptor beta chains from one sample in a study of blood T cell repertoires in COVID-19. Some clones are missing from TCRdb's copy, which holds only in-frame ones; the method was immunoSEQ multiplex PCR. The table includes over 95,000 clones, around nine tenths detected once. The sequenced material came from peripheral blood. Receptors originate from a human donor with acute or convalescent COVID-19. The donor label of this sample is uncertain. Both conserved end residues are part of each CDR3. A D gene is named only where the DNA matches it firmly. Clone size is shown for a subset of rows, as once, few, many or a class of expanded clone.

size	J	V	D	CDR3	DNA
.	TRBJ1-3	TRBV18	.	CASSPPGTDHGLIYF	TGTGCCAGCTCACCACCGGGCACAGACCACGGACTCATATATTTT
.	TRBJ1-1	TRBV7-2	.	CASSPLQGTAFF	TGTGCCAGCAGCCCACTCCAGGGGACAGCTTTCTTT
.	TRBJ2-1	TRBV19	TRBD2	CASSREGGYNEQFF	TGTGCCAGTAGCCGGGAGGGGGGTTACAATGAGCAGTTCTTC
.	TRBJ2-7	TRBV9	.	CASSVVAGGPNEQYF	TGTGCCAGCAGCGTAGTTGCCGGAGGGCCGAACGAGCAGTACTTC
.	TRBJ1-1	TRBV28	TRBD1	CAHGQGMGTEAFF	TGTGCCCATGGACAGGGGATGGGGACTGAAGCTTTCTTT
.	TRBJ2-1	TRBV27	.	CASSAGPQVYNEQFF	TGTGCCAGCAGTGCGGGACCGCAGGTATACAATGAGCAGTTCTTC
.	TRBJ1-1	TRBV27	TRBD1	CASRGDRATNTEAFF	TGTGCCAGCAGGGGGGACAGGGCAACGAACACTGAAGCTTTCTTT
once	TRBJ2-2	TRBV5-1	.	CASSSANTGELFF	TGCGCCAGCAGCTCCGCGAACACCGGGGAGCTGTTTTTT
.	TRBJ1-5	TRBV15	.	CATTSGRSSNQPQHF	TGTGCCACCACCAGTGGGAGATCGAGCAATCAGCCCCAGCATTTT
.	TRBJ1-1	TRBV5-1	TRBD1	CARRGGGGPNTEAFF	TGCGCCCGCAGGGGGGGCGGGGGACCGAACACTGAAGCTTTCTTT
once	TRBJ1-3	TRBV7-9	TRBD1	CASTGTGGNTIYF	TGTGCCAGCACCGGGACAGGCGGAAACACCATATATTTT
.	TRBJ1-2	TRBV7-2	.	CASSQTGTYYGYTF	TGTGCCAGCAGTCAGACAGGAACTTACTATGGCTACACCTTC
.	TRBJ2-3	TRBV7-9	.	CASSPLKTSTDTQYF	TGTGCCAGCAGCCCATTAAAAACTAGCACAGATACGCAGTATTTT
.	TRBJ1-2	TRBV29-1	TRBD1	CSVEEGWGTGFYGYTF	TGCAGCGTTGAAGAAGGGTGGGGGACAGGGTTCTATGGCTACACCTTC
.	TRBJ1-2	TRBV27	TRBD1	CASSSRQGVGYGYTF	TGTGCCAGCAGTTCCCGACAGGGGGTTGGCTATGGCTACACCTTC
.	TRBJ2-5	TRBV10-3	.	CAISYNQETQYF	TGTGCCATCAGTTACAATCAAGAGACCCAGTACTTC
.	TRBJ2-1	TRBV5-4	TRBD2	CASSWGGEVNEQFF	TGTGCCAGCAGCTGGGGGGGGGAGGTAAATGAGCAGTTCTTC
.	TRBJ2-4	TRBV6-2/TRBV6-3	TRBD1	CASSFPGTGGWGNIQYF	TGTGCCAGCAGTTTCCCCGGGACAGGGGGATGGGGAAACATTCAGTACTTC
.	TRBJ2-1	TRBV3-1/TRBV3-2	TRBD2	CASSPLAGGHNEQFF	TGTGCCAGCAGCCCCCTAGCGGGGGGGCACAATGAGCAGTTCTTC
.	TRBJ1-1	TRBV12-3/TRBV12-4	TRBD1	CASSLTGATEAFF	TGTGCCAGCAGTCTGACAGGGGCCACTGAAGCTTTCTTT
.	TRBJ2-1	TRBV25-1	TRBD1	CASSEGQGNEQFF	TGTGCCAGCAGTGAGGGACAGGGCAATGAGCAGTTCTTC
few	TRBJ1-1	TRBV7-2	TRBD1	CASIPGTGFGNTEAFF	TGTGCCAGCATCCCCGGGACAGGGTTCGGGAACACTGAAGCTTTCTTT
.	TRBJ1-3	TRBV28	TRBD1	CASSLGQPGNTIYF	TGTGCCAGCAGTCTGGGACAGCCTGGAAACACCATATATTTT
.	TRBJ1-2	TRBV12-3/TRBV12-4	TRBD1	CASRGTGSGYTF	TGTGCCAGCAGGGGGACAGGGTCGGGCTACACCTTC
few	TRBJ1-4	TRBV20-1	.	CSARNEKLFF	TGCAGTGCTCGGAATGAAAAACTGTTTTTT
.	TRBJ2-3	TRBV5-1	TRBD2	CASSLPARGSDTQYF	TGCGCCAGCAGCTTGCCCGCGCGGGGGTCAGATACGCAGTATTTT
.	TRBJ2-7	TRBV3-1/TRBV3-2	.	CASSPSGVQTYEQYF	TGTGCCAGCAGCCCGTCGGGGGTCCAAACCTACGAGCAGTACTTC
.	TRBJ2-1	TRBV5-1	.	CASSLGTASYNEQFF	TGCGCCAGCAGCTTGGGGACAGCTTCCTACAATGAGCAGTTCTTC
.	TRBJ1-2	TRBV14	TRBD1	CASSRLDRGNRDGYTF	TGTGCCAGCAGCCGACTGGACAGGGGAAATCGGGATGGCTACACCTTC
.	TRBJ1-5	TRBV28	TRBD1	CASSLFGDRGNQPQHF	TGTGCCAGCAGTTTATTTGGGGACAGGGGTAATCAGCCCCAGCATTTT
.	TRBJ1-5	TRBV7-8	TRBD1	CASSLGTGGFQPQHF	TGTGCCAGCAGCCTCGGGACAGGGGGTTTTCAGCCCCAGCATTTT
.	TRBJ2-5	TRBV15	.	CATSTTGFQETQYF	TGTGCCACCAGCACCACGGGGTTCCAAGAGACCCAGTACTTC
few	TRBJ1-2	TRBV29-1	.	CSVSLAGNYGYTF	TGCAGCGTTTCACTGGCAGGGAACTATGGCTACACCTTC
.	TRBJ1-2	TRBV5-6	.	CASSLAPWTATYGYTF	TGTGCCAGCAGCTTGGCCCCTTGGACAGCGACCTATGGCTACACCTTC
.	TRBJ2-2	TRBV23-1	.	CASSQWMVRAGNTGELFF	TGCGCCAGCAGTCAATGGATGGTGCGGGCGGGGAACACCGGGGAGCTGTTTTTT
.	TRBJ2-1	TRBV7-2	.	CASTPDTSSYNEQFF	TGTGCCAGCACCCCCGACACGAGCTCCTACAATGAGCAGTTCTTC
.	TRBJ1-2	TRBV5-1	.	CASSQDSYYGYTF	TGCGCCAGCAGCCAGGACAGCTACTATGGCTACACCTTC
.	TRBJ1-6	TRBV6-1	.	CASSDRVTYNSPLHF	TGTGCCAGCAGTGACAGGGTGACCTATAATTCACCCCTCCACTTT
.	TRBJ2-1	TRBV24-1	.	CATSDPRVPGNEQFF	TGTGCCACCAGTGACCCCCGGGTCCCGGGCAATGAGCAGTTCTTC
.	TRBJ2-1	TRBV5-4	TRBD2	CASSLDLAGGNNEQFF	TGTGCCAGCAGCTTGGATCTAGCGGGGGGGAACAATGAGCAGTTCTTC
.	TRBJ2-1	TRBV5-6	.	CASSPGLYNEQFF	TGTGCCAGCAGCCCGGGGTTGTACAATGAGCAGTTCTTC
.	TRBJ1-6	TRBV7-9	TRBD1	CASSRMTGGDSPLHF	TGTGCCAGCAGCCGCATGACAGGGGGAGATTCACCCCTCCACTTT
.	TRBJ1-1	TRBV6-4	.	CASSESQGYGEAFF	TGTGCCAGCAGTGAGTCTCAGGGGTATGGTGAAGCTTTCTTT
.	TRBJ1-2	TRBV19	TRBD1	CASSSFQGGVYGYTF	TGTGCCAGTAGTTCCTTCCAGGGGGGTGTCTATGGCTACACCTTC
.	TRBJ2-1	TRBV7-2	.	CASSFTSNSYNEQFF	TGTGCCAGCAGCTTCACTAGCAACTCCTACAATGAGCAGTTCTTC
once	TRBJ2-5	TRBV29-1	TRBD2	CSVIPGTSQETQYF	TGCAGCGTGATCCCAGGGACTAGCCAAGAGACCCAGTACTTC
.	TRBJ2-1	TRBV14	TRBD1	CASSRGQVLSNEQFF	TGTGCCAGCAGTCGAGGACAGGTGCTCTCAAATGAGCAGTTCTTC
few	TRBJ1-6	TRBV6-5	.	CASRGQGWWSPLHF	TGTGCCAGCAGAGGACAAGGGTGGTGGTCACCCCTCCACTTT
.	TRBJ1-1	TRBV11-3	.	CASSPRGPTTEAFF	TGTGCCAGCAGCCCCCGCGGGCCCACCACTGAAGCTTTCTTT
.	TRBJ2-3	TRBV18	TRBD1	CASSADRGRGTDTQYF	TGTGCCAGCTCAGCCGACAGGGGGCGGGGGACAGATACGCAGTATTTT
.	TRBJ2-3	TRBV6-6	TRBD1	CASRLPGGSSTDTQYF	TGTGCCAGCAGGCTTCCAGGGGGCTCTAGCACAGATACGCAGTATTTT
.	TRBJ1-2	TRBV9	TRBD1	CASRYHNRQGIDYGYTF	TGTGCCAGCAGGTACCACAACAGACAGGGGATAGACTATGGCTACACCTTC
.	TRBJ1-1	TRBV19	TRBD1	CASSTTLWQGALSTEAFF	TGTGCCAGTAGTACCACCCTTTGGCAGGGGGCCTTGAGCACTGAAGCTTTCTTT
.	TRBJ1-4	TRBV6-5	TRBD1	CASTSGQGTEKLFF	TGTGCCAGCACCTCGGGACAGGGGACCGAAAAACTGTTTTTT
.	TRBJ2-3	TRBV5-4	TRBD2	CASSLGGTSSDTQYF	TGTGCCAGCAGCTTGGGGGGGACTAGTTCAGATACGCAGTATTTT